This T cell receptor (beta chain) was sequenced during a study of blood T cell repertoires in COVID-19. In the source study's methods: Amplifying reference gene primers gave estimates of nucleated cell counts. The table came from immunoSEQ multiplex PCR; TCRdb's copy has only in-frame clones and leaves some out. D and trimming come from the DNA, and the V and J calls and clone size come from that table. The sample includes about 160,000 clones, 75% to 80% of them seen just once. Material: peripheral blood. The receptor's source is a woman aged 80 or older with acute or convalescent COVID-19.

CDR3 protein: CSATETGLNTEAFF. As DNA, the CDR3 is TGCAGTGCTACTGAGACAGGGTTGAACACTGAAGCTTTCTTT. This chain connects TRBV20-1 to TRBJ1-1, with TRBD1 matching 7 bases. The V segment lost 4 bases and the J segment 0 bases; nucleotides outside the gene matches: 5. The CDR3 contains 14 residues. Germline V gene data show CDR1 as DFQATT and CDR2 as SNEGSKA (reference sequence).